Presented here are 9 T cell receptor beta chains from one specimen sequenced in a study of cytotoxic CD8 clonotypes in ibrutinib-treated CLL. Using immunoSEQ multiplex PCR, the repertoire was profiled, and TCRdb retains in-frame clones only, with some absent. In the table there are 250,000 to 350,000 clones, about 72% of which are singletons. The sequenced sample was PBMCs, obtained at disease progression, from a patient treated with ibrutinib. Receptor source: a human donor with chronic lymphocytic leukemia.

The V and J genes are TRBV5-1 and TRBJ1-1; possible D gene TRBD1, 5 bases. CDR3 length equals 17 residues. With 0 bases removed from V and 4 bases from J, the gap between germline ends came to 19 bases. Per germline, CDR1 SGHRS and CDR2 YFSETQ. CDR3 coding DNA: TGCGCCAGCAGCTTGGTTGTTAAGGGGCGGAGGTTCACTGAAGCTTTCTTT. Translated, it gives CASSLVVKGRRFTEAFF.

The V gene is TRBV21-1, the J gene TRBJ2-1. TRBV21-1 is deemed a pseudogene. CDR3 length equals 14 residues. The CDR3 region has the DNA TGTGCCAGCAGCAATCGTCCACCCTCCAATGAGCAGTTCTTC. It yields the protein CASSNRPPSNEQFF.

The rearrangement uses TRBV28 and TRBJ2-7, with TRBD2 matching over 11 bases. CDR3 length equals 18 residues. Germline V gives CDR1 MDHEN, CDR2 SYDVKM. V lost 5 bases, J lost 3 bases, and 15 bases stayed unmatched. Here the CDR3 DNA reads TGTGCCAGCAGTCCGCCGGGACTAGCGGACCAGCTCCTCTACGAGCAGTACTTC. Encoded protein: CASSPPGLADQLLYEQYF.

The CDR3 coding sequence is TGTGCCAGCCCCCCAGGCTACACCTTC. Translation: CASPPGYTF. The chain joins TRBV18 to TRBJ1-2, with D unresolved. V was pared by 8 bases and J by 8 bases, with 6 bases between. The CDR3 contains 9 residues. Germline CDR1 reads KGHSH; CDR2 reads LQKENI. Drawing the rest from reference TRBV18 and TRBJ1-2, the complete variable domain is NAGVMQNPRHLVRRRGQEARLRCSPMKGHSHVYWYRQLPEEGLKFMVYLQKENIIDESGMPKERFSAEFPKEGPSILRIQQVVRGDSAAYFCASPPGYTFGSGTRLTVV.

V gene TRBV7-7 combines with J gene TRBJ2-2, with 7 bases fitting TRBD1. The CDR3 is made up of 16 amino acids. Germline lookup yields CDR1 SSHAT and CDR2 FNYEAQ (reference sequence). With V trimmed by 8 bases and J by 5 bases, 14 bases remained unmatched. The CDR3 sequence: CASAEAQPGGTGELFF. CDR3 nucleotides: TGTGCCAGCGCGGAAGCCCAACCAGGGGGTACCGGGGAGCTGTTTTTT.

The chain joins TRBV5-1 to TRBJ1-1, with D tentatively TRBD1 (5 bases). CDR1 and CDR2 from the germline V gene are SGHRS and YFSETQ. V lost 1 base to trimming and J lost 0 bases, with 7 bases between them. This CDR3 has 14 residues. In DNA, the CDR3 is TGCGCCAGCAGCTTGTCAGGGATGAACACTGAAGCTTTCTTT. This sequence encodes CASSLSGMNTEAFF. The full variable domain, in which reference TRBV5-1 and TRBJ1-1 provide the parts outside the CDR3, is KAGVTQTPRYLIKTRGQQVTLSCSPISGHRSVSWYQQTPGQGLQFLFEYFSETQRNKGNFPGRFSGRQFSNSRSEMNVSTLELGDSALYLCASSLSGMNTEAFFGQGTRLTVV.

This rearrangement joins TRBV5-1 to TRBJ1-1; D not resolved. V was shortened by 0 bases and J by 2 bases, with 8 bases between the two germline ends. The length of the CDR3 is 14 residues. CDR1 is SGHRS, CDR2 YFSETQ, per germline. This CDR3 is CASSLVGLNTEAFF. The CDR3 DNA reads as TGCGCCAGCAGCTTGGTCGGACTAAACACTGAAGCTTTCTTT. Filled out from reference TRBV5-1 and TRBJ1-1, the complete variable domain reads KAGVTQTPRYLIKTRGQQVTLSCSPISGHRSVSWYQQTPGQGLQFLFEYFSETQRNKGNFPGRFSGRQFSNSRSEMNVSTLELGDSALYLCASSLVGLNTEAFFGQGTRLTVV.

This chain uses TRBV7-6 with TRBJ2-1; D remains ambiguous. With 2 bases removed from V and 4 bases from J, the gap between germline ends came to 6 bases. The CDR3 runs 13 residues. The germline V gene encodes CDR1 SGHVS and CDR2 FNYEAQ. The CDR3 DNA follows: TGTGCCAGCAGCTTATTGGGATACAATGAGCAGTTCTTC. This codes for CASSLLGYNEQFF. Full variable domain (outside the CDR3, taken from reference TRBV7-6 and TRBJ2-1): GAGVSQSPRYKVTKRGQDVALRCDPISGHVSLYWYRQALGQGPEFLTYFNYEAQQDKSGLPNDRFSAERPEGSISTLTIQRTEQRDSAMYRCASSLLGYNEQFFGPGTRLTVL.

In nucleotides, the CDR3 is TGTGCCAGCTCACCGGTTCAGGGCACACTCTACGAGCAGTACTTC. Amino acids: CASSPVQGTLYEQYF. This sequence joins TRBV18 and TRBJ2-7; a weak D match, TRBD1 (5 bases). Trimming pared 3 bases from V and 3 bases from J, leaving 15 bases between. Germline CDR1 is KGHSH and CDR2 is LQKENI. The CDR3 covers 15 residues. The full variable domain, completed using reference TRBV18 and TRBJ2-7, is NAGVMQNPRHLVRRRGQEARLRCSPMKGHSHVYWYRQLPEEGLKFMVYLQKENIIDESGMPKERFSAEFPKEGPSILRIQQVVRGDSAAYFCASSPVQGTLYEQYFGPGTRLTVT.